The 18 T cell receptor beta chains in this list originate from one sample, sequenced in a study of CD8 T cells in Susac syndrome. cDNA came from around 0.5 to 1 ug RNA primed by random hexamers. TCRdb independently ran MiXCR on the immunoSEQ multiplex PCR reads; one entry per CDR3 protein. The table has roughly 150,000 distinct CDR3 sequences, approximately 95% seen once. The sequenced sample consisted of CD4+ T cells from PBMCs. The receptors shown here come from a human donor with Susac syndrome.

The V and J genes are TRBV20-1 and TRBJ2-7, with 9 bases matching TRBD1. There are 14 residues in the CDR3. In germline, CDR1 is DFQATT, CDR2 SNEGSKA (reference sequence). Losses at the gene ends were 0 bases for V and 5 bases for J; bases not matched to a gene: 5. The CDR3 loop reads CSAREDRGKNEQYF. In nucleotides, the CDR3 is TGCAGTGCTAGAGAAGACAGGGGGAAGAACGAGCAGTACTTC.

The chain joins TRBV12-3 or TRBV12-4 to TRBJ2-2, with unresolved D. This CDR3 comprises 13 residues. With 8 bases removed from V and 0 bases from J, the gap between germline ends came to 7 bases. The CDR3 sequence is CASSRANTGELFF. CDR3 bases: TGTGCCAGCTCTCGGGCGAACACCGGGGAGCTGTTTTTT.

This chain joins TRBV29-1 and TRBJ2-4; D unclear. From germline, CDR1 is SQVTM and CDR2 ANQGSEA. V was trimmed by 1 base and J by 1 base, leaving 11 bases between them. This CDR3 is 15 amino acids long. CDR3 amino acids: CSVEVLGNAKNIQYF. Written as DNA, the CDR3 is TGCAGCGTTGAAGTTCTTGGGAATGCCAAAAACATTCAGTACTTC.

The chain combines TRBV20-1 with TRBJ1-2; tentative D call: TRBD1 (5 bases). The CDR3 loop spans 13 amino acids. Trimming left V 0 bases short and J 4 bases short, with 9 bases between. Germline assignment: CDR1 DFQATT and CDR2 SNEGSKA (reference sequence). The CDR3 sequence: CSARDRGIYGYTF. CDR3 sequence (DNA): TGCAGTGCTAGAGATCGGGGGATCTATGGCTACACCTTC.

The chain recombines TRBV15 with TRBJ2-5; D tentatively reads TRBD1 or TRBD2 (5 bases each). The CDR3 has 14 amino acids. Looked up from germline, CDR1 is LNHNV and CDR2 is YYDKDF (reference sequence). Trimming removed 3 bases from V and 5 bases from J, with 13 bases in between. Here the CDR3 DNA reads TGTGCCACCAGCAGGGCCCCCAGGGAGGAGACCCAGTACTTC. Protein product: CATSRAPREETQYF.

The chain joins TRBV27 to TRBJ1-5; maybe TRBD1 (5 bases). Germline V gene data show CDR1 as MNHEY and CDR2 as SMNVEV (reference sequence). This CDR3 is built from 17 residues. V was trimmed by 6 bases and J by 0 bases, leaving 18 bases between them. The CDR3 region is CASSRAGPSGSNQPQHF. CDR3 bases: TGTGCCAGCAGCCGCGCGGGACCTTCGGGTAGCAATCAGCCCCAGCATTTT.

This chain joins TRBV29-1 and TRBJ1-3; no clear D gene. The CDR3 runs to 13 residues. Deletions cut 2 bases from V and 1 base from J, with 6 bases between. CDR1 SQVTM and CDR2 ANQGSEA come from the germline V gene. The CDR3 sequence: CSVERGSGNTIYF. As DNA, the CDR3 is TGCAGCGTTGAAAGAGGGTCTGGAAACACCATATATTTT.

The CDR3 is CASSSQGMNTEAFF. CDR3 DNA: TGTGCCAGCAGTTCCCAGGGAATGAACACTGAAGCTTTCTTT. V gene TRBV12-3 or TRBV12-4 combines with J gene TRBJ1-1, with D maybe TRBD1 (5 bases). Trimming cost V 4 bases and J 0 bases, with 9 bases left between them. The CDR3 is made up of 14 amino acids.

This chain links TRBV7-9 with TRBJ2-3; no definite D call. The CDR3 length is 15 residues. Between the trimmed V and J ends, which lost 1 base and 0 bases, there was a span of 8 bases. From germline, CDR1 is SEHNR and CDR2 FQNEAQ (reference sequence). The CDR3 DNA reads TGTGCCAGCAGCTTAGAAGGGTCTAGCACAGATACGCAGTATTTT. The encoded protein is CASSLEGSSTDTQYF.

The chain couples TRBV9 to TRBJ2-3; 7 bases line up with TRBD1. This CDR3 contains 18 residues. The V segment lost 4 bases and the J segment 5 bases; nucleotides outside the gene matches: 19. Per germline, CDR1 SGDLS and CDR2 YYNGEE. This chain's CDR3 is CASSPRGGWERKRDTQYF. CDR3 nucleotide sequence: TGTGCCAGCAGCCCCCGAGGGGGCTGGGAACGAAAGAGAGATACGCAGTATTTT.

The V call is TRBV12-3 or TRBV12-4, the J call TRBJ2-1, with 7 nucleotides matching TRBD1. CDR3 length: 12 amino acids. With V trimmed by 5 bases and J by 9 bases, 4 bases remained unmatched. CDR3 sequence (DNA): TGTGCCAGCAGTACCGGACAGGTTGAGCAGTTCTTC. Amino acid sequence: CASSTGQVEQFF.

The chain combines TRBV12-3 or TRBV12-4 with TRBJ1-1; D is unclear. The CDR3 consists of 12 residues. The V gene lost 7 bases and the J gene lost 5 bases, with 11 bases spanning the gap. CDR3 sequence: CASTPFLTEAFF. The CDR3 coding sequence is TGTGCCAGCACCCCGTTTTTGACTGAAGCTTTCTTT.

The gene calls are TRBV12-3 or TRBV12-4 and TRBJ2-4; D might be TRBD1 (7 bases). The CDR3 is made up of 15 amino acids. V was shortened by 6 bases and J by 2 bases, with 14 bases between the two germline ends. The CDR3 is CASSQPGGTKNIQYF. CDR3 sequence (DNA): TGTGCCAGCAGCCAACCAGGGGGGACCAAAAACATTCAGTACTTC.

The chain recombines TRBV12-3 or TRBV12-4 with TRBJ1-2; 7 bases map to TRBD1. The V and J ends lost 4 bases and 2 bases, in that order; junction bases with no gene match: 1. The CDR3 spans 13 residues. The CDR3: CASSSGQNYGYTF. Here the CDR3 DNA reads TGTGCCAGCAGTTCGGGACAGAACTATGGCTACACCTTC.

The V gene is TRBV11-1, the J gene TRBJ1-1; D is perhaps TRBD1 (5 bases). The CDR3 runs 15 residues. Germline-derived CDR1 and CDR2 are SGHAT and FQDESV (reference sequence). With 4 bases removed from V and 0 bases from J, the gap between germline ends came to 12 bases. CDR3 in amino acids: CASSSRQRMNTEAFF. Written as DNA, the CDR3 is TGTGCCAGCAGCTCCCGACAGAGAATGAACACTGAAGCTTTCTTT.

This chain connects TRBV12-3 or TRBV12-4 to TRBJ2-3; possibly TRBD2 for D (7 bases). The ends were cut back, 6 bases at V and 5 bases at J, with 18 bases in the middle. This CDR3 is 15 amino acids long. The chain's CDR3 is CASSPGAGEGDTQYF. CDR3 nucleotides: TGTGCCAGCAGCCCAGGGGCGGGGGAGGGAGATACGCAGTATTTT.

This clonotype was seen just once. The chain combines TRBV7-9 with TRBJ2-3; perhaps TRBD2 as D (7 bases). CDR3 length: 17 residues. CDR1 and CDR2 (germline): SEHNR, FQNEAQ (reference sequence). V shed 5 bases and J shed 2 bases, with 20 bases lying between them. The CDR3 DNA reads TGTGCCAGCAGCCACAATCCGGAGGGGGGGAACACAGATACGCAGTATTTT. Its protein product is CASSHNPEGGNTDTQYF.

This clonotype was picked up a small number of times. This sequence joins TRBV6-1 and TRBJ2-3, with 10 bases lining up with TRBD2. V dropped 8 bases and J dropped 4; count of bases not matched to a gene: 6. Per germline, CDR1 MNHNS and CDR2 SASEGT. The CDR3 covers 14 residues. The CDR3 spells CASVAGGFADTQYF. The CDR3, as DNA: TGTGCCAGCGTAGCGGGGGGATTCGCAGATACGCAGTATTTT.